Listed here are 28 T cell receptor beta chains from one sample, sequenced in a study of T cells in Graves' hyperthyroidism and ophthalmopathy. Amplification yielded TCR beta CDR3 regions, with RNA transcripts as the source. Primed by the HTBI set, a first-round RT-PCR was run on the TCR CDR3. TCRdb redid the calling of the multiplex PCR reads with MiXCR, one entry per CDR3 protein. Of about 350,000 distinct CDR3 sequences listed, 13% to 15% are singletons. What was sequenced was blood. The source of these receptors is a woman in her sixties with Graves' ophthalmopathy.

The rearrangement links TRBV12-5 to TRBJ1-2; D remains ambiguous. CDR1 LGHNT and CDR2 FRNRAP come from the germline V gene. There are 14 residues in the CDR3. Deletions cut 5 bases from V and 0 bases from J, with 10 bases between. CDR3: CASGPSSTNYGYTF. The CDR3 DNA sequence: TGTGCTAGTGGTCCGAGCAGTACTAACTATGGCTACACCTTC.

This clonotype was detected ten times or more. The chain uses TRBV20-1 and TRBJ2-5; 8 bases are shared with TRBD2. The CDR3 totals 14 residues. From germline, CDR1 is DFQATT and CDR2 SNEGSKA (reference sequence). V trimming: 6 bases; J trimming: 4 bases; junction bases outside the gene matches: 10. The CDR3 reads CSADIGGGGETQYF. CDR3 nucleotide sequence: TGCAGTGCCGATATCGGGGGGGGGGGAGAGACCCAGTACTTC.

The chain carries TRBV11-3 and TRBJ2-7; the D gene is possibly TRBD1 (5 bases). Trimming shortened V by 5 bases and J by 3 bases, and 11 bases separated the two germline ends. Looked up from germline, CDR1 is SGHNT and CDR2 is YENEEA. The CDR3 sequence is 13 residues long. The DNA for the CDR3 is TGTGCCAGCAGCCTGGATCAGGGCTACGAGCAGTACTTC. Translated, it gives CASSLDQGYEQYF.

This clonotype has a count of ten or more. This rearrangement joins TRBV3-1 to TRBJ2-4; TRBD2 matches at 9 bases. This CDR3 comprises 17 residues. Germline loops: CDR1 LGHDT, CDR2 YNNKEL (reference sequence). The V and J ends lost 4 bases and 5 bases, in that order; junction bases with no gene match: 12. The CDR3 spells CASSRASGNPQQNIQYF. Written as DNA, the CDR3 is TGTGCCAGCAGCCGGGCTAGCGGGAACCCCCAGCAAAACATTCAGTACTTC.

This clonotype was detected many times. This rearrangement joins TRBV3-1 to TRBJ2-1; TRBD2 agrees at 8 bases. This CDR3 contains 14 residues. Germline CDR1 and CDR2: LGHDT and YNNKEL (reference sequence). The V segment lost 6 bases and the J segment 8 bases; nucleotides outside the gene matches: 9. The CDR3 loop is CASRPRGGGDEQFF. CDR3 coding DNA: TGTGCCAGCAGACCCCGGGGGGGCGGCGATGAGCAGTTCTTC.

The chain combines TRBV7-9 with TRBJ2-7; D possibly corresponds to TRBD2 (5 bases). The V end lost 4 bases, the J end lost 0 bases, and 16 bases lay between the germline ends. There are 16 residues in the CDR3. CDR1 SEHNR and CDR2 FQNEAQ come from the germline V gene (reference sequence). CDR3 in amino acids: CASSSPPSGSSYEQYF. CDR3 DNA: TGTGCCAGCAGCTCCCCTCCCAGCGGTAGCTCCTACGAGCAGTACTTC.

CDR3 sequence (DNA): TGTGCCAGCAGCTTTGACCGAGACGGACAGCCCCAGCATTTT. Amino acid sequence: CASSFDRDGQPQHF. This chain connects TRBV7-9 to TRBJ1-5; no firm D call. CDR1 and CDR2 (germline): SEHNR, FQNEAQ (reference sequence). CDR3 length: 14 amino acids. V lost 3 bases to trimming and J lost 7 bases, with 13 bases between them.

This clonotype was recorded many times. The rearrangement joins TRBV27 to TRBJ2-2; a weak D match, TRBD2 (7 bases). From germline, CDR1 is MNHEY and CDR2 SMNVEV (reference sequence). This CDR3 has 17 amino acids. The germline V and J ends were trimmed by 6 bases and 0 bases, with 17 bases remaining between them. For the CDR3, the DNA is TGTGCCAGCAGACCCAAGGGGGGGGGAGCGAACACCGGGGAGCTGTTTTTT. Translation gives CASRPKGGGANTGELFF.

At least ten counts were recorded for this clonotype. The chain joins TRBV11-2 to TRBJ1-4, with D perhaps matching TRBD1 (5 bases). Germline V lookup: CDR1 SGHAT, CDR2 FQNNGV. Trimming pared 8 bases from V and 7 bases from J, leaving 14 bases between. The CDR3 extends over 13 amino acids. The CDR3 DNA reads as TGTGCCAGCCAGGGTCGGGCAAGTGAAAAACTGTTTTTT. The encoded protein is CASQGRASEKLFF.

This clonotype was counted ten times or more. The chain is built from TRBV20-1 and TRBJ2-1, with a tentative D call TRBD1 (5 bases). The germline CDR1 and CDR2 sequences are DFQATT and SNEGSKA (reference sequence). The V gene lost 4 bases and the J gene lost 9 bases, with 13 bases spanning the gap. This CDR3 has 12 amino acids. The CDR3 DNA follows: TGCAGTGCTATGACAGAACTCTCTGAGCAGTTCTTC. Amino acids: CSAMTELSEQFF.

The rearrangement uses TRBV19 and TRBJ2-3; TRBD1 aligns across 7 bases. This CDR3 spans 14 amino acids. V lost 5 bases, J lost 5 bases, and 7 bases stayed unmatched. The germline V gene has CDR1 LNHDA and CDR2 SQIVND (reference sequence). The CDR3 nucleotides read TGTGCCAGTAGTGCGACAGGGAGTGGAGATACGCAGTATTTT. As protein: CASSATGSGDTQYF.

The table lists this clonotype with many counts. The V and J genes are TRBV7-9 and TRBJ2-5, with 8 bases fitting TRBD2. V lost 3 bases to trimming and J lost 4 bases; unmatched junction nucleotides: 16. The CDR3 loop spans 18 amino acids. Germline V gene lookup returns CDR1 SEHNR and CDR2 FQNEAQ (reference sequence). This chain's CDR3 is CASSFDRWSGSEIETQYF. The CDR3 DNA reads TGTGCCAGCAGCTTTGATAGGTGGAGCGGGAGTGAGATAGAGACCCAGTACTTC.

Ten or more counts support this clonotype. The chain recombines TRBV27 with TRBJ1-5; TRBD1 agrees at 7 bases. Per the germline V gene, CDR1 is MNHEY and CDR2 is SMNVEV (reference sequence). The CDR3 consists of 16 residues. With 1 base clipped from V and 0 bases from J, the junction kept 3 bases outside the gene matches. CDR3 loop: CASSLYQGDSNQPQHF. The CDR3 DNA is TGTGCCAGCAGTTTATATCAGGGGGATAGCAATCAGCCCCAGCATTTT.

This clonotype was counted a few times. The V gene is TRBV10-3, the J gene TRBJ2-1, with 9 positions matching TRBD2. Germline trimming cut 1 base from V and 6 bases from J; bases unmatched to any gene: 4. Germline-derived CDR1 and CDR2 are ENHRY and SYGVKD. The CDR3 runs to 15 residues. CDR3 nucleotides: TGTGCCATCAGTGAGTTAGGCGGGAGGGTCAATGAGCAGTTCTTC. Encoded protein: CAISELGGRVNEQFF.

The V and J genes are TRBV27 and TRBJ2-1; the match to TRBD2 covers 10 bases. The CDR3 length is 15 residues. CDR1 and CDR2 from the germline V gene are MNHEY and SMNVEV (reference sequence). Trimming took 5 bases from V and 4 from J; bases not matched to a gene: 5. CDR3 in DNA: TGTGCCAGCAGTCGCCAGGGACTAGCGTACAATGAGCAGTTCTTC. Residues: CASSRQGLAYNEQFF.

V usage is TRBV29-1 and J usage is TRBJ1-1, with D possibly being TRBD1 (5 bases). The germline V gene has CDR1 SQVTM and CDR2 ANQGSEA. Trimming removed 3 bases from V and 0 bases from J, with 23 bases in between. The CDR3 loop spans 18 amino acids. CDR3 region: CSVDLARGGRWVNTEAFF. The CDR3 nucleotides read TGCAGCGTTGATCTCGCCCGGGGCGGCCGGTGGGTGAACACTGAAGCTTTCTTT.

In this sample, this clonotype turned up many times. The V gene is TRBV28, the J gene TRBJ1-2; the D gene is possibly TRBD1 (5 bases). Germline V gene sequence: CDR1 MDHEN, CDR2 SYDVKM. Trimming shortened V by 10 bases and J by 0 bases, and 24 bases separated the two germline ends. The CDR3 has 17 amino acids. Here the CDR3 reads CAINGATEGRANYGYTF. The CDR3 DNA reads TGTGCCATCAACGGGGCGACCGAGGGGCGAGCTAACTATGGCTACACCTTC.

This chain links TRBV7-3 with TRBJ2-2; 12 nucleotides agree with TRBD2. J lost 5 bases, V lost 10 bases, and 8 bases had no gene match. This CDR3 is built from 15 residues. Per the germline V gene, CDR1 is SGHTA and CDR2 is FQGTGA. The CDR3 loop reads CATLAGGPGTGELFF. DNA of the CDR3: TGTGCCACCCTAGCGGGAGGGCCGGGAACCGGGGAGCTGTTTTTT.

This clonotype was recorded at least ten times. V and J are TRBV6-5 and TRBJ1-5; D gene uncertain. CDR1 is MNHEY, CDR2 SVGAGI, per germline. The CDR3 has 14 amino acids. Trimming took off 0 bases at V and 1 base at J, with 4 bases between the two ends. CDR3 sequence: CASSYSGSNQPQHF. The CDR3 DNA reads TGTGCCAGCAGTTACTCAGGGAGCAATCAGCCCCAGCATTTT.

This clonotype was recorded a few times. V and J are TRBV4-1 and TRBJ2-1, with TRBD2 identical over 7 bases. In germline, CDR1 is MGHRA, CDR2 YSYEKL. The CDR3 has 19 residues. With V trimmed by 4 bases and J by 7 bases, 22 bases remained unmatched. The CDR3 reads CASSPAVGSGLTSENEQFF. The CDR3 nucleotides are TGCGCCAGCAGCCCCGCTGTCGGTAGCGGGCTCACTTCGGAGAATGAGCAGTTCTTC.

The table lists this clonotype with many counts. This rearrangement joins TRBV3-1 to TRBJ2-7; 10 positions match TRBD1. CDR3 size: 15 residues. With V trimmed by 1 base and J by 3 bases, 3 bases remained unmatched. Germline-derived CDR1 and CDR2 are LGHDT and YNNKEL (reference sequence). The DNA of the CDR3 is TGTGCCAGCAGCCAAGGGACAGGGGGAGGCTACGAGCAGTACTTC. The encoded protein is CASSQGTGGGYEQYF.

This clonotype was seen a few times. V gene TRBV6-4 combines with J gene TRBJ2-2, with D maybe TRBD2 (5 bases). Per the germline V gene, CDR1 is MRHNA and CDR2 is SNTAGT. V was clipped by 4 bases and J by 7 bases, with 19 bases between them. This CDR3 comprises 16 residues. CDR3 protein: CASSGRAPGDVGELFF. DNA for the CDR3: TGTGCCAGCAGTGGACGGGCGCCCGGGGATGTCGGGGAGCTGTTTTTT.

This clonotype was seen many times. The chain is built from TRBV30 and TRBJ1-2, with TRBD1 matching over 7 bases. The CDR3 is 14 amino acids. The ends lost 3 bases at V and 7 bases at J; junction bases unmatched: 11. Germline assignment: CDR1 GTSNPN and CDR2 SVGIG (reference sequence). CDR3 sequence reads: CAWRGQAAPRGYTF. CDR3 DNA: TGTGCCTGGAGAGGACAGGCAGCCCCCCGTGGCTACACCTTC. The whole variable domain, remainder taken from reference TRBV30 and TRBJ1-2, is SQTIHQWPATLVQPVGSPLSLECTVEGTSNPNLYWYRQAAGRGLQLLFYSVGIGQISSEVPQNLSASRPQDRQFILSSKKLLLSDSGFYLCAWRGQAAPRGYTFGSGTRLTVV.

This clonotype appeared a few times. The chain combines TRBV29-1 with TRBJ2-7; a weak D match, TRBD1 (5 bases). CDR3 length: 14 amino acids. Between the trimmed V and J ends, which lost 1 base and 0 bases, there was a span of 10 bases. Germline CDR1 SQVTM, CDR2 ANQGSEA. The CDR3 here is CSVEVTEYSYEQYF. The CDR3 nucleotides read TGCAGCGTTGAAGTGACAGAGTACTCCTACGAGCAGTACTTC.

This clonotype was recorded at least ten times. The rearrangement links TRBV11-2 to TRBJ1-2; D uncertain. V was clipped by 1 base and J by 4 bases, with 16 bases between them. This CDR3 spans 16 amino acids. The germline V gene encodes CDR1 SGHAT and CDR2 FQNNGV. The CDR3 nucleotides are TGTGCCAGCAGCTTAGCCGGCACGGTGCTAGGCTATGGCTACACCTTC. It codes for CASSLAGTVLGYGYTF.

This clonotype showed up many times. The chain carries TRBV6-1 and TRBJ2-1; D not resolved. From germline, CDR1 is MNHNS and CDR2 SASEGT. V gave up 4 bases and J gave up 0 bases, with 10 bases separating them. The CDR3 has 15 residues. The CDR3 DNA reads as TGTGCCAGCAGTGGGGCAGGAGACTCCTACAATGAGCAGTTCTTC. Translating it yields CASSGAGDSYNEQFF.

The rearrangement links TRBV5-1 to TRBJ2-5; 16 bases are shared with TRBD2. The CDR3 loop spans 17 amino acids. Germline trimming cut 4 bases from V and 5 bases from J; bases unmatched to any gene: 8. Germline V lookup: CDR1 SGHRS, CDR2 YFSETQ. CDR3 sequence: CASSGTSGRAGSETQYF. The CDR3 DNA reads TGCGCCAGCAGCGGGACTAGCGGGAGGGCCGGGTCTGAGACCCAGTACTTC.

This clonotype was recorded at least ten times. This sequence joins TRBV30 and TRBJ2-7, with D perhaps being TRBD1 or TRBD2 (5 bases each). The V end lost 5 bases, the J end lost 3 bases, and 17 bases lay between the germline ends. CDR1 and CDR2 from the germline V gene are GTSNPN and SVGIG (reference sequence). This CDR3 is built from 14 residues. In nucleotides, the CDR3 is TGTGCCTGGGTCCCCCTCCGGGGCCTCTACGAGCAGTACTTC. This encodes CAWVPLRGLYEQYF.